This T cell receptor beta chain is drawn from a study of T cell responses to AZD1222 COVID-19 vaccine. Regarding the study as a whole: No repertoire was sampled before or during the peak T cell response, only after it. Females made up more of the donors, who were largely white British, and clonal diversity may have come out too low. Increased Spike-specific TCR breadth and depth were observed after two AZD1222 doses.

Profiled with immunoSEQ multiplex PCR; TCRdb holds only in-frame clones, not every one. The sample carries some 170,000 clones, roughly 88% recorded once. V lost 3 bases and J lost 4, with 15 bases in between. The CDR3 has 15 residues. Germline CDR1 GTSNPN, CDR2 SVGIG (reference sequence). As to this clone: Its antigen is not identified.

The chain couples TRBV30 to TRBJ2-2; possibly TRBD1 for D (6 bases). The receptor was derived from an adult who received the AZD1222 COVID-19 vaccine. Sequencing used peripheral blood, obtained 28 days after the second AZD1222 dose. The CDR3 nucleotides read TGTGCCTGGAGGGGGACCGGGACATTCACCGGGGAGCTGTTTTTT. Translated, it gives CAWRGTGTFTGELFF.